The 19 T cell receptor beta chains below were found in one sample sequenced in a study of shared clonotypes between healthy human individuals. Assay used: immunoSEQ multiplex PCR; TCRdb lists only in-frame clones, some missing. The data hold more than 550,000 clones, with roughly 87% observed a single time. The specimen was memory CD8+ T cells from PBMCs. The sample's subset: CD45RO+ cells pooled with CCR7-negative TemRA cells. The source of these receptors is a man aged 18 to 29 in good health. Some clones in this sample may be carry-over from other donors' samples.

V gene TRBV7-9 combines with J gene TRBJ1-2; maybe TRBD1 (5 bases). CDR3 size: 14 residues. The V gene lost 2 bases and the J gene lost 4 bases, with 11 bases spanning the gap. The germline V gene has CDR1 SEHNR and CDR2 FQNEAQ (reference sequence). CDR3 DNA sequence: TGTGCCAGCAGCTTACGGGGCCCGAGCTATGGCTACACCTTC. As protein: CASSLRGPSYGYTF.

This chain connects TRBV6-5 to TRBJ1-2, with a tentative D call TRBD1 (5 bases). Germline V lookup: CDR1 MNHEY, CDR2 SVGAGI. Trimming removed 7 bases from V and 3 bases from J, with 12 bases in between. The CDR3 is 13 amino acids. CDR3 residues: CASKPTDYYGYTF. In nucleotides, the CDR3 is TGTGCCAGCAAACCGACAGATTACTATGGCTACACCTTC.

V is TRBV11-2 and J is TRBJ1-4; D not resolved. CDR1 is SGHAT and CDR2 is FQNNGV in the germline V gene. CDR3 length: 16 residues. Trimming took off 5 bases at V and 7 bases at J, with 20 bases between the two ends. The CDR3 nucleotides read TGTGCCAGCAGCCCCCGGAAGGGATATGAGAGTGAAAAACTGTTTTTT. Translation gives CASSPRKGYESEKLFF.

The CDR3, as DNA: TGTGCCAGCAGTTCAGACCCAGGTTCACCCCTCCACTTT. This codes for CASSSDPGSPLHF. The chain couples TRBV28 to TRBJ1-6, with D unclear. Between the trimmed V and J ends, which lost 4 bases and 9 bases, there was a span of 10 bases. From germline, CDR1 is MDHEN and CDR2 SYDVKM. CDR3 size: 13 residues.

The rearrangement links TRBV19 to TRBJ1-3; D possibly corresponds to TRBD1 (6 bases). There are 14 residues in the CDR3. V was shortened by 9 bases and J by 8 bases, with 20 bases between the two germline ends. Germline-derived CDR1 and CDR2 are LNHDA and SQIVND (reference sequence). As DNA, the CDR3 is TGTGCCAGCCTCGGGGGACAATCCCGATACACCATATATTTT. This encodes CASLGGQSRYTIYF.

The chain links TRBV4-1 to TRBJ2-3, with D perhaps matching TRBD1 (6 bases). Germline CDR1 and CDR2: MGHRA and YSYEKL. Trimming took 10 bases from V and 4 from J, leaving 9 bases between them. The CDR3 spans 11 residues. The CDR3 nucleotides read TGCGCCACCAGGGGTTCAGATACGCAGTATTTT. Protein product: CATRGSDTQYF.

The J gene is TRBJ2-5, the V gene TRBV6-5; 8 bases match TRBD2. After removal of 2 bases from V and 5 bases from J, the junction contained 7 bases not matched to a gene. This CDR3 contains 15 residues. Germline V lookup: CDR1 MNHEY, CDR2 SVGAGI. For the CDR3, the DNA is TGTGCCAGCAGTTACACGGGACTAGACTGGGAGACCCAGTACTTC. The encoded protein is CASSYTGLDWETQYF.

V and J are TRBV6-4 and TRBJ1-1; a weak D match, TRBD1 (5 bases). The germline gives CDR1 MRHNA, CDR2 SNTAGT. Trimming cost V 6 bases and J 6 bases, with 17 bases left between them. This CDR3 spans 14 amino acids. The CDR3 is CASRYRDRGAEAFF. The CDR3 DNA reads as TGTGCCAGCAGATACCGGGACCGGGGGGCTGAAGCTTTCTTT.

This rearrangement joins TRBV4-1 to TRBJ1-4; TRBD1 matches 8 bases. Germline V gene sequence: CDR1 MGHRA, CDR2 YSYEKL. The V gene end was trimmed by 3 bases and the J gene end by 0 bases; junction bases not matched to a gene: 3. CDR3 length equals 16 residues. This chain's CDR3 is CASSHGQGATNEKLFF. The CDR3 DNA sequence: TGCGCCAGCAGCCATGGACAGGGAGCAACTAATGAAAAACTGTTTTTT.

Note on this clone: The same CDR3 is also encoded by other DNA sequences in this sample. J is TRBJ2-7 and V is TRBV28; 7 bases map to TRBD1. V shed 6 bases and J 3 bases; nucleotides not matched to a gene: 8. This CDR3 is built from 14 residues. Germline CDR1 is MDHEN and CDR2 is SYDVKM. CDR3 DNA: TGTGCCAGCAGCCTCACCGGGACAGACTACGAGCAGTACTTC. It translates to CASSLTGTDYEQYF.

The CDR3 bases are TGTGCCAGCAGTTACTCGACTAGTGTAGACACCGGGGAGCTGTTTTTT. This gives the protein CASSYSTSVDTGELFF. The chain links TRBV6-5 to TRBJ2-2, with TRBD2 as a possible D gene (6 bases). The CDR3 has 16 residues. Trimming stripped 0 bases from V and 3 bases from J, with 11 bases between. Germline-derived CDR1 and CDR2 are MNHEY and SVGAGI.

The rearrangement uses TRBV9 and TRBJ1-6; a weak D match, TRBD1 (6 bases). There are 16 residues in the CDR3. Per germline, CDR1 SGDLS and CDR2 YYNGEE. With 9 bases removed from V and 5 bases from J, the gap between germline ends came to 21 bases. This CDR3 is CAISTDRGANNSPLHF. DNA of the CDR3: TGTGCCATCTCTACTGATCGGGGGGCGAATAATTCACCCCTCCACTTT.

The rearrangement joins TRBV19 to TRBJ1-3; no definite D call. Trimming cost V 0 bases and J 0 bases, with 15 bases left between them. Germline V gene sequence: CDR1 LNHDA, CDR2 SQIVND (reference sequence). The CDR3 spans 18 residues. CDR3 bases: TGTGCCAGTAGTATAGATCGTGCCGCAGGCCGCTCTGGAAACACCATATATTTT. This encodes CASSIDRAAGRSGNTIYF.

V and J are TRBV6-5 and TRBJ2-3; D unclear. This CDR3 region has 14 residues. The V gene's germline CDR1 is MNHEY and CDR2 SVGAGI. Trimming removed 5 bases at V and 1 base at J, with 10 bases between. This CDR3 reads CASSAVRGTDTQYF. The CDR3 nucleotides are TGTGCCAGCAGTGCAGTACGGGGCACAGATACGCAGTATTTT.

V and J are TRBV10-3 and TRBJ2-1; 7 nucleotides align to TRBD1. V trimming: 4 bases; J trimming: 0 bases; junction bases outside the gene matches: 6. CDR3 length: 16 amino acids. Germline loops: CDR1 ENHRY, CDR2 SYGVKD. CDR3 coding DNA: TGTGCCATCAGTGTACAAGAGGGGGCCTCCTACAATGAGCAGTTCTTC. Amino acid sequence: CAISVQEGASYNEQFF.

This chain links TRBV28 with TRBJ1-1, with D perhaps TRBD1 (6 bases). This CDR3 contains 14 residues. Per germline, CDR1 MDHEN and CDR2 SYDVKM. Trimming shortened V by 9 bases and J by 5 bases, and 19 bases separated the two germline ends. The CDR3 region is CASSPGHRRTEAFF. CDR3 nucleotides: TGTGCCAGTAGTCCGGGACACAGGAGGACTGAAGCTTTCTTT.

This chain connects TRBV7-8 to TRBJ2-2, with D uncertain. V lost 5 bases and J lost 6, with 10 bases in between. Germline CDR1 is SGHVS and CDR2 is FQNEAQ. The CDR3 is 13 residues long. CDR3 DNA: TGTGCCAGCAGCGCGACCCTGGCCGGGGAGCTGTTTTTT. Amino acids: CASSATLAGELFF.

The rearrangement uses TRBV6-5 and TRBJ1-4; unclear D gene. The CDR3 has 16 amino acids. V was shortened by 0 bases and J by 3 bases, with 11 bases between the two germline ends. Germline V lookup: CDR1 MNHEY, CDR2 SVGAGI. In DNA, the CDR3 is TGTGCCAGCAGTTACTCGCAAGGGTCAGCTAATGAAAAACTGTTTTTT. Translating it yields CASSYSQGSANEKLFF.

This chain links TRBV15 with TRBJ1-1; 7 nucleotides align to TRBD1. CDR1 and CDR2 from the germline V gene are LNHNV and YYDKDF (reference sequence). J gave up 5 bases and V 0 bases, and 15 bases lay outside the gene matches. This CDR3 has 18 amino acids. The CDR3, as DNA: TGTGCCACCAGCAGAGATACTTGGGTCGCGTCAGGGGGAACTGAAGCTTTCTTT. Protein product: CATSRDTWVASGGTEAFF.